This T cell receptor (beta chain) was sequenced for a study of blood T cell repertoires in COVID-19. Across the whole study: Sites in the United States, Italy and Spain provided acute and convalescent COVID-19 samples. PBMCs, B-cell-depleted T cells, or T cells were the source of the cDNA or gDNA that made up the material.

Under the authors' procedure: The authors estimated nucleated cell counts from reference gene primer amplification. The method was immunoSEQ multiplex PCR; TCRdb's version includes in-frame clones alone and lacks a portion of them. V, J and clone size are taken as reported in that table, and D and trimming were inferred from the DNA itself. Of 75,000 to 85,000 clones in the sample, 70% to 90% are singletons; the top ten hold over 15%. The CDR3 covers 17 residues. Germline V gene data show CDR1 as ENHRY and CDR2 as SYGVKD. Trimming cost V 6 bases and J 2 bases; bases outside gene matches: 5. Sequencing was done on a sample of peripheral blood. This sequence was found in a human donor in a cohort sampled during active COVID-19. The J gene is TRBJ2-6, the V gene TRBV10-3; TRBD1 matches 12 bases. The CDR3 protein is CAIRGTGGSTGANVLTF. The CDR3 nucleotides are TGTGCCATCAGAGGGACAGGGGGCTCGACTGGGGCCAACGTCCTGACTTTC.